This T cell receptor (beta chain) was captured by sequencing in a study of cytomegalovirus exposure and HLA in healthy donors. Study-level findings and limits: Researchers reportedly found TCR beta sequences accurately predicted most subjects' HLA-A and HLA-B alleles. In a later analysis, a missense DCLRE1C variant was linked to TCR beta V- and J-gene trimming.

Germline V gene lookup returns CDR1 MNHEY and CDR2 SVGAGI. CDR3 length equals 13 residues. V was shortened by 6 bases and J by 11 bases, with 19 bases between the two germline ends. The PCR was carried out with 60 Vbeta primers and 13 Jbeta primers. Sequencing was performed with immunoSEQ multiplex PCR; in TCRdb, only in-frame clones are kept and a portion is missing. The sample includes roughly 100,000 clones, 60% to 80% of them seen just once. As to this clone: What it binds is not known.

The rearrangement uses TRBV6-5 and TRBJ1-1, with D unclear. The source of this sequence is a woman aged 50 to 60 in good health and CMV-seropositive. The sequenced sample consisted of PBMCs. The CDR3 bases are TGTGCCAGCAGCCCATCGGGTTTACTGTGGGCTTTCTTT. Residues: CASSPSGLLWAFF.